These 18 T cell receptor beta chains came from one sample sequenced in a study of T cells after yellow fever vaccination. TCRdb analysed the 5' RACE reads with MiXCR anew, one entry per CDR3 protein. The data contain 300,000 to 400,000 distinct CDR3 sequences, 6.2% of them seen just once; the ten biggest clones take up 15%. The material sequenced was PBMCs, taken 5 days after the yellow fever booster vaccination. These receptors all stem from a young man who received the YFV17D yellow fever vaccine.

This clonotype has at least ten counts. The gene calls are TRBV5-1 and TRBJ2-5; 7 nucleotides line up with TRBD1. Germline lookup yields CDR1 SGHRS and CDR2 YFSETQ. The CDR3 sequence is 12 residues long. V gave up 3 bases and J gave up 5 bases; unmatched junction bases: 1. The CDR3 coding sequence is TGCGCCAGCAGCTCACAGGGGGAGACCCAGTACTTC. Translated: CASSSQGETQYF.

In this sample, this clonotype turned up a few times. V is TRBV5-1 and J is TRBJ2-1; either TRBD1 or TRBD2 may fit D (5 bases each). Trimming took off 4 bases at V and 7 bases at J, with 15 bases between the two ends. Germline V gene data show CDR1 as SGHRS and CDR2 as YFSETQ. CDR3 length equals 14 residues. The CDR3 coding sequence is TGCGCCAGCAGCCACGGGGACGACGGGAATGAGCAGTTCTTC. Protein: CASSHGDDGNEQFF.

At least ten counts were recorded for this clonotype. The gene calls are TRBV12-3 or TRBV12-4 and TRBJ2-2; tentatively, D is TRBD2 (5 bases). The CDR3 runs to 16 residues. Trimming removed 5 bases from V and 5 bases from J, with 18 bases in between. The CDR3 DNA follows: TGTGCCAGCAGTCCGAGGGCTCTAGCAGGTACCGGGGAGCTGTTTTTT. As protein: CASSPRALAGTGELFF.

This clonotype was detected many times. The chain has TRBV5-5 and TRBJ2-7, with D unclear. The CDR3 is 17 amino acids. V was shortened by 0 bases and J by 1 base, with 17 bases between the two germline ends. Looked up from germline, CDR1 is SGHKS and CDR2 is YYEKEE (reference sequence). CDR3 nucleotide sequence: TGTGCCAGCAGCTTGGTTCTGGCAGAAATATCTTCCTACGAGCAGTACTTC. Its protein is CASSLVLAEISSYEQYF. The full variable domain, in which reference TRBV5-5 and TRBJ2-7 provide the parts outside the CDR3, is DAGVTQSPTHLIKTRGQQVTLRCSPISGHKSVSWYQQVLGQGPQFIFQYYEKEERGRGNFPDRFSARQFPNYSSELNVNALLLGDSALYLCASSLVLAEISSYEQYFGPGTRLTVT.

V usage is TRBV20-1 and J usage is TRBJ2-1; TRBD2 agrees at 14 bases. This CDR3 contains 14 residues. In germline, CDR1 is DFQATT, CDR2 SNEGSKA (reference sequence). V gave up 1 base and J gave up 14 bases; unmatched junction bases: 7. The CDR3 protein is CSARAGTSGSLEFF. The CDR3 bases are TGCAGTGCTAGAGCCGGGACTAGCGGGAGTCTCGAGTTCTTC.

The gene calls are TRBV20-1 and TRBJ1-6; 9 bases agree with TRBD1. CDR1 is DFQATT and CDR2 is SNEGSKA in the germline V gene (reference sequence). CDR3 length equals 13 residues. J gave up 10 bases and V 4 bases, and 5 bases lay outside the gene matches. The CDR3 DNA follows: TGCAGTGCTACTACAGGGGGCAGATCACCCCTCCACTTT. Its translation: CSATTGGRSPLHF.

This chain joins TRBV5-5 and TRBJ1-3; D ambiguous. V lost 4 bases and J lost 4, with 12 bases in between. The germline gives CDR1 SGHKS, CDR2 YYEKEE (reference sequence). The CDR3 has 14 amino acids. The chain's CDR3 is CASSIGLIGNTIYF. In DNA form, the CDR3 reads TGTGCCAGCAGCATCGGACTGATAGGAAACACCATATATTTT.

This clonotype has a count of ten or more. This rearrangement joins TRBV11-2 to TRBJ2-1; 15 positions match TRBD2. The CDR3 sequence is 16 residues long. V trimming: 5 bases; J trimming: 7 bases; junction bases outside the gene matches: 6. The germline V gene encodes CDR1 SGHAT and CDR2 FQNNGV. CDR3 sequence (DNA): TGTGCCAGCAGCCCGGGACTAGCGGGAGGCCAAAATGAGCAGTTCTTC. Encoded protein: CASSPGLAGGQNEQFF.

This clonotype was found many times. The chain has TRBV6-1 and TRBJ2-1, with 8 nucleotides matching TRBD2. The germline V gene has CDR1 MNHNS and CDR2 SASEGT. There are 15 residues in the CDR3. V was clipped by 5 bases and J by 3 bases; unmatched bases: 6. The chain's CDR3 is CASSRSGSDYNEQFF. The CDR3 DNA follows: TGTGCCAGCAGTCGCAGCGGGAGTGACTACAATGAGCAGTTCTTC.

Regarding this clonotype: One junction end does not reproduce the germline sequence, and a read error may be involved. Here the CDR3 reads CCADQSGRGHEETQYF. DNA for the CDR3: TGCTGTGCTGACCAGAGTGGCAGGGGGCACGAAGAGACCCAGTACTTC. The chain combines TRBV20-1 with TRBJ2-5; 8 bases map to TRBD1. Germline CDR1 is DFQATT and CDR2 is SNEGSKA (reference sequence). The CDR3 loop spans 16 amino acids.

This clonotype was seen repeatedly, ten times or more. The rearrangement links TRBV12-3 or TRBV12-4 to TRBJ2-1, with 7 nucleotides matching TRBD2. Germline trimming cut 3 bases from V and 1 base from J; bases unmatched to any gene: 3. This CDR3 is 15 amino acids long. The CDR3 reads CASSFGGSSYNEQFF. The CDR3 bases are TGTGCCAGCAGTTTCGGCGGGAGTTCCTACAATGAGCAGTTCTTC.

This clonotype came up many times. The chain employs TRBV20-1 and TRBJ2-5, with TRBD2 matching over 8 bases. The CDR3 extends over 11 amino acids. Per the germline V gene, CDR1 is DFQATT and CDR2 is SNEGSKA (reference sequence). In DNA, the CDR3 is TGCAGAGCGGGAGTTCAGGAGACCCAGTACTTC. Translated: CRAGVQETQYF.

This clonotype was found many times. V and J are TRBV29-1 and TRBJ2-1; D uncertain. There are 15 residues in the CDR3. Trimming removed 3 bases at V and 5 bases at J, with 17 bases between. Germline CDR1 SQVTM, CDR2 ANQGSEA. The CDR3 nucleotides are TGCAGCGTTGATAAACACGTGAATGGAAACAATGAGCAGTTCTTC. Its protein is CSVDKHVNGNNEQFF.

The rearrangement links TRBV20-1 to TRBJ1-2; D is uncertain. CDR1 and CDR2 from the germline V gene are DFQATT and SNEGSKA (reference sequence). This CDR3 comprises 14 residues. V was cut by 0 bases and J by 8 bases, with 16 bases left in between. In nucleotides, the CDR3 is TGCAGTGCTAGAGATTGGGCCCCCGAGGGAGGCTACACCTTC. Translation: CSARDWAPEGGYTF.

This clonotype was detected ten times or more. The CDR3 DNA is TGTGCCATCAGCTCCGGGACAGATAATTCACCCCTCCACTTT. It translates to CAISSGTDNSPLHF. V usage is TRBV10-3 and J usage is TRBJ1-6, with 7 positions matching TRBD1. Trimming removed 6 bases from V and 5 bases from J; junction bases left unmatched: 4. Germline V gene sequence: CDR1 ENHRY, CDR2 SYGVKD. The CDR3 runs 14 residues.

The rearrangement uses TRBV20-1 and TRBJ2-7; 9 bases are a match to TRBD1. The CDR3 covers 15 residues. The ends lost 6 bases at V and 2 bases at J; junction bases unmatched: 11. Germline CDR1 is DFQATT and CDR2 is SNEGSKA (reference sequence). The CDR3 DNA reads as TGCAGTGCCGGTGCCGGGACAGGGTTTCCCTACGAGCAGTACTTC. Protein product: CSAGAGTGFPYEQYF.

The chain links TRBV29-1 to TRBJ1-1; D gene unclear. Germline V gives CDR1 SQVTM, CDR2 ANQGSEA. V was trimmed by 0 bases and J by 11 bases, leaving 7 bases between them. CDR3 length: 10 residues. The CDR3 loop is CSVEEGWAFF. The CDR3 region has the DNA TGCAGCGTTGAAGAGGGGTGGGCTTTCTTT.

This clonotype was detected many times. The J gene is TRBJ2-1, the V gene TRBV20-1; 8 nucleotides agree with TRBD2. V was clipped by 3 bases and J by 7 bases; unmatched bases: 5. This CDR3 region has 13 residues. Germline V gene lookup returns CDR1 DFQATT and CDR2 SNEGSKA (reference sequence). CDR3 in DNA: TGCAGTGCTAGCGGGAGGGCCCGTAATGAGCAGTTCTTC. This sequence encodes CSASGRARNEQFF.